Listed here are 13 T cell receptor beta chains from one sample, sequenced in a study of T cell responses to AZD1222 COVID-19 vaccine. The protocol was immunoSEQ multiplex PCR, while the TCRdb copy is restricted to in-frame clones and leaves out a portion. The profile shows 80,000 to 90,000 clones, about nine tenths of them singletons. The sequences come from peripheral blood, collected on day 0 of AZD1222 vaccination. The origin of the receptors is an adult in good health.

This clone was found once. The J gene is TRBJ2-7, the V gene TRBV28; D is uncertain. The CDR3 loop spans 14 amino acids. Deletions cut 6 bases from V and 2 bases from J, with 14 bases between. Germline V lookup: CDR1 MDHEN, CDR2 SYDVKM. CDR3 in amino acids: CASSPGSPAYEQYF. DNA of the CDR3: TGTGCCAGCAGCCCAGGCAGTCCGGCCTACGAGCAGTACTTC.

V is TRBV4-1 and J is TRBJ1-6; D gene unclear. Germline CDR1 is MGHRA and CDR2 is YSYEKL. V was clipped by 0 bases and J by 0 bases, with 9 bases between them. The CDR3 totals 17 residues. In nucleotides, the CDR3 is TGCGCCAGCAGCCAAGATTCGACGTCCTCCTATAATTCACCCCTCCACTTT. Its translation: CASSQDSTSSYNSPLHF.

The chain joins TRBV7-9 to TRBJ2-4, with a weak D call TRBD2 (6 bases). Germline CDR1 and CDR2: SEHNR and FQNEAQ (reference sequence). This CDR3 is built from 15 residues. V shed 5 bases and J shed 0 bases, with 11 bases lying between them. CDR3 region: CASSLDGRAKNIQYF. In DNA, the CDR3 is TGTGCCAGCAGCCTCGACGGGAGAGCCAAAAACATTCAGTACTTC.

By share, this clone counts as medium-sized (0.01 to 0.1%). The chain is built from TRBV30 and TRBJ1-2, with unresolved D. Deletions cut 0 bases from V and 7 bases from J, with 9 bases between. Germline V gene data show CDR1 as GTSNPN and CDR2 as SVGIG (reference sequence). The CDR3 has 12 amino acids. This CDR3 reads CAWSVLEGGYTF. CDR3 bases: TGTGCCTGGAGTGTATTAGAGGGTGGCTACACCTTC.

The rearrangement joins TRBV5-5 to TRBJ2-7; D unclear. Germline CDR1 reads SGHKS; CDR2 reads YYEKEE (reference sequence). This CDR3 spans 12 amino acids. The V end lost 2 bases, the J end lost 0 bases, and 3 bases lay between the germline ends. The CDR3 sequence is CASSFSSYEQYF. DNA for the CDR3: TGTGCCAGCAGCTTTTCCTCCTACGAGCAGTACTTC.

This chain joins TRBV5-6 and TRBJ1-1; D call uncertain. V lost 1 base and J 3 bases, leaving 13 bases between the germline ends. Germline loops: CDR1 SGHDT, CDR2 YYEEEE. The CDR3 totals 15 residues. The DNA of the CDR3 is TGTGCCAGCAGCTTGCTTAGGGATCGAGACACTGAAGCTTTCTTT. As protein: CASSLLRDRDTEAFF.

This clone showed up just once. This sequence joins TRBV5-1 and TRBJ1-6, with 7 bases aligning to TRBD1. Germline-derived CDR1 and CDR2 are SGHRS and YFSETQ. V was clipped by 4 bases and J by 7 bases; unmatched bases: 8. The CDR3 extends over 15 amino acids. The CDR3 DNA is TGCGCCAGCAGCAGGGACAGAAACATGAATTCACCCCTCCACTTT. Translated: CASSRDRNMNSPLHF.

The V gene is TRBV5-1, the J gene TRBJ2-3; the D call may be TRBD1 or TRBD2 (5 bases each). The V end was cut by 4 bases, the J end by 0 bases, with 12 bases between. Germline V lookup: CDR1 SGHRS, CDR2 YFSETQ. This CDR3 spans 15 amino acids. CDR3 residues: CASSAGTGSTDTQYF. The CDR3 DNA reads TGCGCCAGCAGCGCTGGGACGGGAAGCACAGATACGCAGTATTTT.

Remarks on this clone: A read error may account for a junction end that differs from germline. The genes are TRBV10-2 and TRBJ1-1; no firm D call. Germline V gene sequence: CDR1 WSHSY, CDR2 SAAADI. The CDR3 contains 11 residues. This CDR3 reads CASRESTEAFF. DNA of the CDR3: TGCGCCAGCAGGGAGTCTACTGAAGCTTTCTTT.

This rearrangement joins TRBV28 to TRBJ2-5; 7 bases agree with TRBD1. V lost 2 bases and J lost 1; bases outside the gene matches: 1. The V gene's germline CDR1 is MDHEN and CDR2 SYDVKM. The CDR3 runs 14 residues. This CDR3 reads CASSLRQGQETQYF. The CDR3 DNA reads as TGTGCCAGCAGTTTACGACAGGGCCAAGAGACCCAGTACTTC.

The rearrangement links TRBV3-1 (or the pseudogene TRBV3-2) to TRBJ1-1; 7 bases map to TRBD1. Per the germline V gene, CDR1 is LGHDT and CDR2 is YNNKEL (reference sequence). V lost 4 bases to trimming and J lost 4 bases; unmatched junction nucleotides: 3. CDR3 length: 13 residues. The chain's CDR3 is CASSPTGFTEAFF. In nucleotides, the CDR3 is TGTGCCAGCAGCCCGACAGGGTTCACTGAAGCTTTCTTT.

The chain carries TRBV7-9 and TRBJ1-5, with D unclear. The CDR3 is 13 residues long. Per the germline V gene, CDR1 is SEHNR and CDR2 is FQNEAQ (reference sequence). V lost 5 bases and J lost 4, with 9 bases in between. Written as DNA, the CDR3 is TGTGCCAGCAGCCAAGACGGAAATCAGCCCCAGCATTTT. Translated: CASSQDGNQPQHF.

The chain employs TRBV15 and TRBJ2-1; no firm D call. Trimming pared 4 bases from V and 4 bases from J, leaving 14 bases between. Germline values: CDR1 LNHNV, CDR2 YYDKDF (reference sequence). This CDR3 is built from 15 residues. The CDR3 DNA is TGTGCCACCAGCACGACCCGGGCTAAATACAATGAGCAGTTCTTC. Residues: CATSTTRAKYNEQFF.